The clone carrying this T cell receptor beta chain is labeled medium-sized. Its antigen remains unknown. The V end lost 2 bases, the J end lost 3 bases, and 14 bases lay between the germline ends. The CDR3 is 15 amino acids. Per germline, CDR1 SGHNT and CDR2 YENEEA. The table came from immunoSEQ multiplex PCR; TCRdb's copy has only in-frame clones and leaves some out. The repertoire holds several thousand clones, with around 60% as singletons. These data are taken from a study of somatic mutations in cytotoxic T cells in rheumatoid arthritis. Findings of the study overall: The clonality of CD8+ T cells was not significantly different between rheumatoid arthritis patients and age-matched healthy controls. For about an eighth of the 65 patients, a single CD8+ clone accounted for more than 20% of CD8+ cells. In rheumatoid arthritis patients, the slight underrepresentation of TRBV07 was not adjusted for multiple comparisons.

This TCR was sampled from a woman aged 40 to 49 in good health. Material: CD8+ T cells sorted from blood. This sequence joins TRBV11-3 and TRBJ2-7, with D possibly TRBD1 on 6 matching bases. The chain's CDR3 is CASSLPGTSNYEQYF. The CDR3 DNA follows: TGTGCCAGCAGCTTACCCGGGACAAGTAACTACGAGCAGTACTTC.